This T cell receptor beta chain is from a study of cytotoxic CD8 clonotypes in ibrutinib-treated CLL. Whole-study findings and limits: Pretreatment clonality was elevated relative to age-matched healthy donors and paralleled circulating CD8+ T-cell counts.

Clones were sequenced by immunoSEQ multiplex PCR, and TCRdb holds only the in-frame ones, with some missing. This sample has fewer than 200,000 clones; less than 85% occur once, and the top ten carry roughly 4.6%. Turning to this clone: Its antigen is as yet unknown.

The V segment lost 1 base and the J segment 10 bases; nucleotides outside the gene matches: 9. Germline CDR1 reads SGHTA; CDR2 reads FQGNSA. CDR3 length: 16 amino acids. The rearrangement links TRBV7-2 to TRBJ2-1; 11 bases are shared with TRBD2. Specimen: PBMCs, collected after 24 months of ibrutinib treatment. The origin of this receptor is a human donor with chronic lymphocytic leukemia. The CDR3 DNA reads as TGTGCCAGCAGCTTAGGAGGACTAGCGGGCTACGAAGAGCAGTTCTTC. Amino acids: CASSLGGLAGYEEQFF.